The present entry profiles one TCR beta chain with its context. The data were obtained in a study of Ad26.COV2.S vaccination and SARS-CoV-2 variants. Study summary: Dosing was one shot or two shots 56 days apart.

Here immunoSEQ multiplex PCR was the method, and the copy in TCRdb shows in-frame clones only, minus some. Of about 480,000 clones in the sample, around 90% were seen once. V dropped 1 base and J dropped 4; count of bases not matched to a gene: 1. Germline CDR1 SGDLS, CDR2 YYNGEE. This CDR3 has 16 amino acids. Treatment defined: around 19 received Ad26.COV2.S at low or high dose, single or two shots; 5 received placebo; per-sample allocation not given. It was on day 63 after the first vaccine or placebo injection that samples were taken. Aged 18-55 years, donor was enrolled in Boston in about 2020. This specimen consisted of peripheral blood, obtained in a trial of Ad26.COV2.S vaccine versus placebo. This clonotype was obtained from a person between 18 and 65 years old who received the Ad26.COV2.S COVID-19 vaccine or a placebo. The J gene is TRBJ2-2, the V gene TRBV9, with 13 bases lining up with TRBD2. For the CDR3, the DNA is TGTGCCAGCAGCGTAACTAGCGGGAGGGGCACCGGGGAGCTGTTTTTT. Its translation: CASSVTSGRGTGELFF.